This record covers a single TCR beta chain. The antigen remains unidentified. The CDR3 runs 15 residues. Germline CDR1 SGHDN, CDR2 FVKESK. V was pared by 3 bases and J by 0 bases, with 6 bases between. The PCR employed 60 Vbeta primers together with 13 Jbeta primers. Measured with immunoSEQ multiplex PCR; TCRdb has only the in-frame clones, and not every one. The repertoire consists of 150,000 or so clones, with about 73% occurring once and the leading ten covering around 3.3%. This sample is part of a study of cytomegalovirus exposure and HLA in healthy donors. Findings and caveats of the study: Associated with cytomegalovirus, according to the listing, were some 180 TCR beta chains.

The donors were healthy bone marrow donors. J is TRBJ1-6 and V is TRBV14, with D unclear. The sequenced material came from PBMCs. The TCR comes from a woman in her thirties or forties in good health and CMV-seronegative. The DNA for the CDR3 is TGTGCCAGCAGCCAGCAACACTCCTATAATTCACCCCTCCACTTT. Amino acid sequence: CASSQQHSYNSPLHF.